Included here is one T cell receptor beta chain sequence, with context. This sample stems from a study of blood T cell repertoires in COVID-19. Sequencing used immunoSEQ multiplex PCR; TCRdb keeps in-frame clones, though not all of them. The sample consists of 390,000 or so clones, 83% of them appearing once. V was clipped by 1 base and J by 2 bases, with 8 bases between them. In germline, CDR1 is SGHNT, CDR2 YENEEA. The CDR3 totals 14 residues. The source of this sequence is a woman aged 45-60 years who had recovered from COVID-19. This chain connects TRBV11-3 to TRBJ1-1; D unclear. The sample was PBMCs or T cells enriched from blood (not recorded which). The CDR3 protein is CASSLGAYNTEAFF. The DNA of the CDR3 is TGTGCCAGCAGCTTAGGCGCATACAACACTGAAGCTTTCTTT.